The sequence of this TCR beta chain was determined in a study of radiotherapy plus CTLA-4 blockade in lung cancer. The overall study: There were objective responses in 15% to 20% of patients, and roughly 33% had disease control.

Ipilimumab-mediated CTLA-4 blockade plus focal radiation was given to patients having chemo-refractory metastatic non-small-cell lung cancer. Repertoires were generated with immunoSEQ multiplex PCR, while TCRdb's copy carries only in-frame clones and drops some. The repertoire holds roughly 120,000 clones, 75% to 80% seen once, with roughly 5.2% in the top ten. Germline CDR1 reads MNHEY; CDR2 reads SMNVEV (reference sequence). The length of the CDR3 is 15 residues. V lost 5 bases to trimming and J lost 6 bases; unmatched junction nucleotides: 10. The origin of this receptor is a human donor with non-small cell lung cancer who had a partial response to radiotherapy plus ipilimumab. Material: peripheral blood, obtained from a patient treated with radiotherapy plus ipilimumab. The genes are TRBV27 and TRBJ2-3, with TRBD2 matching 8 bases. CDR3 residues: CASSPPGLVTDTQYF. In DNA, the CDR3 is TGTGCCAGCAGTCCCCCGGGACTAGTGACCGATACGCAGTATTTT.